One sample yielded the 26 T cell receptor beta chains listed below, sequenced in a study of T cell responses to AZD1222 COVID-19 vaccine (TCRdb year 2021). Libraries were prepared through the immunoSEQ multiplex PCR assay. TCRdb took over this immuneACCESS table, retaining in-frame rearrangements with V and J assigned. Such tables are incomplete; in checked studies, under half of the missing clones stem from an unresolved V gene, and the remainder is unexplained. This sample comprises thousands of clones, roughly 90% of them detected only once. Jointly, the top ten make up approximately 7.2% of the sample. The sample's time point, from its label and the paper: about 28 days (+/-7) after the second vaccine dose. Sequences were derived from peripheral blood, sampled 28 days after the second AZD1222 dose. The receptor set was obtained from an adult who received the AZD1222 COVID-19 vaccine.

This clone rates as large (0.1 to 1%). The chain is built from TRBV11-2 and TRBJ1-1; D not certain. V lost 6 bases and J lost 1, with 6 bases in between. Germline V gene data show CDR1 as SGHAT and CDR2 as FQNNGV. The CDR3 contains 12 residues. The CDR3 here is CASRNWNTEAFF. As DNA, the CDR3 is TGTGCCAGCAGGAACTGGAACACTGAAGCTTTCTTT.

V gene TRBV6-4 combines with J gene TRBJ2-2; the D gene is possibly TRBD1 (5 bases). In germline, CDR1 is MRHNA, CDR2 SNTAGT. The CDR3 contains 17 residues. With 0 bases removed from V and 6 bases from J, the gap between germline ends came to 17 bases. The CDR3 loop reads CASSDSNGHKRAGELFF. The CDR3 bases are TGTGCCAGCAGTGACTCGAATGGACACAAAAGGGCCGGGGAGCTGTTTTTT.

The chain recombines TRBV28 with TRBJ1-2; D is unresolved. The CDR3 contains 9 residues. Trimming took 3 bases from V and 10 from J, leaving 3 bases between them. Germline lookup yields CDR1 MDHEN and CDR2 SYDVKM. As DNA, the CDR3 is TGTGCCAGCAGTTTCCCCTACACCTTC. It codes for CASSFPYTF.

The chain couples TRBV30 to TRBJ2-7; weak D call: TRBD1 (6 bases). The CDR3 spans 14 residues. The germline V gene has CDR1 GTSNPN and CDR2 SVGIG (reference sequence). The V end was cut by 0 bases, the J end by 3 bases, with 12 bases between. The chain's CDR3 is CAWSVGRGHYEQYF. CDR3 sequence (DNA): TGTGCCTGGAGTGTAGGCAGGGGCCACTACGAGCAGTACTTC.

The chain is built from TRBV2 and TRBJ1-2, with no clear D. CDR1 and CDR2 from the germline V gene are SNHLY and FYNNEI. V was shortened by 5 bases and J by 10 bases, with 20 bases between the two germline ends. This CDR3 comprises 14 residues. CDR3 region: CASSIEATSMAYTF. In DNA form, the CDR3 reads TGTGCCAGCAGTATCGAAGCAACAAGTATGGCCTACACCTTC.

The count of this clone is one. The chain joins TRBV5-1 to TRBJ2-3; D perhaps matches TRBD2 (6 bases). This CDR3 region has 13 residues. The germline V and J ends were trimmed by 4 bases and 5 bases, with 11 bases remaining between them. The germline gives CDR1 SGHRS, CDR2 YFSETQ. The CDR3, as DNA: TGCGCCAGCAGCGCCCAGGGAGGAGATACGCAGTATTTT. It encodes CASSAQGGDTQYF.

The chain links TRBV4-1 to TRBJ2-2, with D unclear. This CDR3 has 17 amino acids. Deletions cut 1 base from V and 3 bases from J, with 15 bases between. CDR1 MGHRA and CDR2 YSYEKL come from the germline V gene. CDR3 sequence (DNA): TGCGCCAGCAGCCAAGTAAATATGGGATTCGACACCGGGGAGCTGTTTTTT. This translates into CASSQVNMGFDTGELFF.

The chain is built from TRBV19 and TRBJ1-5, with unresolved D. The V end was cut by 7 bases, the J end by 0 bases, with 13 bases between. Germline V gives CDR1 LNHDA, CDR2 SQIVND (reference sequence). There are 15 residues in the CDR3. The CDR3 here is CASTDGRNSNQPQHF. CDR3 DNA sequence: TGTGCCAGTACTGACGGCCGCAATAGCAATCAGCCCCAGCATTTT.

This clone was detected once. The gene calls are TRBV7-2 and TRBJ2-1; 8 bases match TRBD1. Trimming took 1 base from V and 2 from J; bases not matched to a gene: 4. Germline CDR1 reads SGHTA; CDR2 reads FQGNSA. This CDR3 contains 16 residues. Here the CDR3 DNA reads TGTGCCAGCAGCTTAGAGTCCAGGGGGCCCTACAATGAGCAGTTCTTC. Translation gives CASSLESRGPYNEQFF. Variable domain in full (rest from reference TRBV7-2 and TRBJ2-1): GAGVSQSPSNKVTEKGKDVELRCDPISGHTALYWYRQSLGQGLEFLIYFQGNSAPDKSGLPSDRFSAERTGGSVSTLTIQRTQQEDSAVYLCASSLESRGPYNEQFFGPGTRLTVL.

In its sample, this clone was seen once. The chain carries TRBV29-1 and TRBJ2-7; 13 positions agree with TRBD2. Germline V gene sequence: CDR1 SQVTM, CDR2 ANQGSEA. With 8 bases clipped from V and 2 bases from J, the junction kept 6 bases outside the gene matches. The CDR3 covers 14 residues. CDR3 loop: CSIRLAGGTYEQYF. CDR3 nucleotide sequence: TGCAGCATACGACTAGCGGGAGGTACCTACGAGCAGTACTTC.

This clone was counted a few times. V gene TRBV5-5 combines with J gene TRBJ1-1; 7 bases line up with TRBD1. Germline V gene sequence: CDR1 SGHKS, CDR2 YYEKEE (reference sequence). This CDR3 is 13 amino acids long. V lost 4 bases and J lost 5; bases outside the gene matches: 5. The CDR3 nucleotides read TGTGCCAGCAGCCGACAGGGAGGGACTGAAGCTTTCTTT. It codes for CASSRQGGTEAFF.

As DNA, the CDR3 is TGTGCCAGCTCAATCTCCACGGGGGGGACCTACGAGCAGTACTTC. Protein sequence: CASSISTGGTYEQYF. The V gene is TRBV18, the J gene TRBJ2-7, with 8 bases identical to TRBD2. The germline CDR1 and CDR2 sequences are KGHSH and LQKENI. V lost 5 bases and J lost 2; bases outside the gene matches: 8. The CDR3 contains 15 residues.

The rearrangement links TRBV18 to TRBJ1-1, with D unclear. V dropped 2 bases and J dropped 2 bases, with 12 bases sitting between them. This CDR3 has 15 residues. The V gene's germline CDR1 is KGHSH and CDR2 LQKENI. The CDR3 is CASSPEVEPNTEAFF. As DNA, the CDR3 is TGTGCCAGCTCACCAGAGGTAGAACCAAACACTGAAGCTTTCTTT.

The V call is TRBV24-1, the J call TRBJ1-5; D gene uncertain. Germline V CDR1 and CDR2: KGHDR, SFDVKD. V was shortened by 6 bases and J by 1 base, with 6 bases between the two germline ends. The CDR3 has 13 residues. CDR3 nucleotides: TGTGCCACCAGTCCGTGGAGCAATCAGCCCCAGCATTTT. Its protein product is CATSPWSNQPQHF.

The chain carries TRBV29-1 and TRBJ2-7; D gene unclear. The CDR3 contains 12 residues. V was pared by 4 bases and J by 6 bases, with 13 bases between. In germline, CDR1 is SQVTM, CDR2 ANQGSEA. CDR3: CSVVAPWFEQYF. The CDR3 nucleotides are TGCAGCGTTGTAGCACCGTGGTTCGAGCAGTACTTC.

J is TRBJ1-1 and V is TRBV5-5; D unresolved. Germline V CDR1 and CDR2: SGHKS, YYEKEE (reference sequence). CDR3 length: 12 residues. The V and J ends lost 1 base and 3 bases respectively, with 4 bases between them. The CDR3 bases are TGTGCCAGCAGCTTGAGGGACACTGAAGCTTTCTTT. This translates into CASSLRDTEAFF.

V usage is TRBV6-1 and J usage is TRBJ1-5, with D perhaps TRBD1 (5 bases). Trimming pared 3 bases from V and 5 bases from J, leaving 14 bases between. The CDR3 extends over 15 amino acids. Germline CDR1 and CDR2: MNHNS and SASEGT. The DNA for the CDR3 is TGTGCCAGCAGTGAGTGGGGGGTCGGGGATCAGCCCCAGCATTTT. Translated, it gives CASSEWGVGDQPQHF.

The chain combines TRBV6-2 or TRBV6-3 with TRBJ2-7; TRBD1 might be the D (6 bases). The germline V gene has CDR1 MNHEY and CDR2 SVGEGT. The CDR3 extends over 16 amino acids. V was shortened by 2 bases and J by 2 bases, with 16 bases between the two germline ends. The CDR3, as DNA: TGTGCCAGCAGTTACCCTTTACAGGGTGACCCCTACGAGCAGTACTTC. Translating it yields CASSYPLQGDPYEQYF.

The V and J genes are TRBV11-2 and TRBJ2-2, with 7 bases aligning to TRBD2. From germline, CDR1 is SGHAT and CDR2 FQNNGV. The V and J ends lost 0 bases and 4 bases, in that order; junction bases with no gene match: 8. CDR3 size: 17 residues. This chain's CDR3 is CASSLDAREPPTGELFF. Here the CDR3 DNA reads TGTGCCAGCAGCTTAGACGCGCGGGAGCCACCCACCGGGGAGCTGTTTTTT.

The chain recombines TRBV25-1 with TRBJ2-5; 9 nucleotides line up with TRBD2. The germline gives CDR1 MGHDK, CDR2 SYGVNS. The CDR3 runs 15 residues. With 3 bases clipped from V and 5 bases from J, the junction kept 7 bases outside the gene matches. The CDR3 here is CASSEGSGSGETQYF. The DNA for the CDR3 is TGTGCCAGCAGTGAGGGTAGCGGGAGTGGGGAGACCCAGTACTTC. Full variable domain (outside the CDR3, taken from reference TRBV25-1 and TRBJ2-5): EADIYQTPRYLVIGTGKKITLECSQTMGHDKMYWYQQDPGMELHLIHYSYGVNSTEKGDLSSESTVSRIRTEHFPLTLESARPSHTSQYLCASSEGSGSGETQYFGPGTRLLVL.

The rearrangement joins TRBV3-1 (or the pseudogene TRBV3-2) to TRBJ1-4; D remains unclear. The germline CDR1 and CDR2 sequences are LGHDT and YNNKEL (reference sequence). Trimming stripped 0 bases from V and 8 bases from J, with 10 bases between. The CDR3 loop spans 14 amino acids. Here the CDR3 reads CASSQDRAQEKLFF. For the CDR3, the DNA is TGTGCCAGCAGCCAAGACCGGGCGCAAGAAAAACTGTTTTTT.

This rearrangement joins TRBV3-1 (or the pseudogene TRBV3-2) to TRBJ2-7; D ambiguous. From germline, CDR1 is LGHDT and CDR2 YNNKEL (reference sequence). The CDR3 contains 11 residues. Trimming removed 2 bases at V and 4 bases at J, with 3 bases between. CDR3 loop: CASSQSYEQYF. For the CDR3, the DNA is TGTGCCAGCAGCCAATCGTACGAGCAGTACTTC.

The V call is TRBV5-1, the J call TRBJ2-3; D tentatively fits TRBD1 or TRBD2 (5 bases each). There are 15 residues in the CDR3. The ends were cut back, 7 bases at V and 2 bases at J, with 17 bases in the middle. Germline V CDR1 and CDR2: SGHRS, YFSETQ. The CDR3 spells CASHPGTFLTDTQYF. The CDR3 nucleotides read TGCGCCAGCCACCCCGGGACGTTCCTCACAGATACGCAGTATTTT.

This rearrangement joins TRBV7-8 to TRBJ1-2; D not certain. CDR3 length equals 14 residues. The V gene's germline CDR1 is SGHVS and CDR2 FQNEAQ. V shed 5 bases and J shed 7 bases, with 17 bases lying between them. The DNA for the CDR3 is TGTGCCAGCAGCCCCCTTATAGGTGGGCTTGGCTACACCTTC. It translates to CASSPLIGGLGYTF.

This chain uses TRBV5-1 with TRBJ1-2; no firm D call. The CDR3 consists of 15 residues. Germline loops: CDR1 SGHRS, CDR2 YFSETQ. The V end was cut by 0 bases, the J end by 8 bases, with 17 bases between. The CDR3 sequence: CASSLGPPYTEGYTF. As DNA, the CDR3 is TGCGCCAGCAGCTTGGGACCTCCCTATACGGAAGGCTACACCTTC.

The genes are TRBV19 and TRBJ2-3, with D maybe TRBD1 (6 bases). There are 15 residues in the CDR3. Trimming took off 4 bases at V and 3 bases at J, with 14 bases between the two ends. Germline assignment: CDR1 LNHDA and CDR2 SQIVND (reference sequence). CDR3 nucleotide sequence: TGTGCCAGTAGTAATCAGGGGCGAGCAACAGATACGCAGTATTTT. Translation gives CASSNQGRATDTQYF.